The 20 T cell receptor beta chains given below trace back to one sample, sequenced in a study of low-dose radiotherapy and immunotherapy resistance in tumors. The sample's time point: after trial treatment. Noted treatment: LDRT plus nivolumab, ipilimumab, low-dose cyclophosphamide and aspirin (RACIN trial). cDNA synthesis used a TRAV/TRBV-specific primer set for both chains. Amplification of TCRs used a constant-region primer and V-primer adapter for roughly 20 PCR cycles. TCRdb re-called the reads with MiXCR, one entry per CDR3 protein. The data contain 65,000 to 95,000 distinct CDR3 sequences, over 15% of them singletons. Sequenced here: PBMCs, sampled after low-dose radiotherapy plus immunotherapy. The source of these receptors is a male donor with prostate cancer.

This clonotype has ten or more counts. J is TRBJ2-1 and V is TRBV24-1; 9 bases line up with TRBD1. V lost 3 bases, J lost 8 bases, and 1 base stayed unmatched. The CDR3 spans 13 residues. CDR1 KGHDR and CDR2 SFDVKD come from the germline V gene. The CDR3 bases are TGTGCCACCAGTGATGGGGACAGGGATGAGCAGTTCTTC. Protein sequence: CATSDGDRDEQFF.

The sample holds many counts of this clonotype. J is TRBJ2-6 and V is TRBV19; D is uncertain. V lost 9 bases, J lost 0 bases, and 9 bases lay in between. Germline assignment: CDR1 LNHDA and CDR2 SQIVND (reference sequence). The length of the CDR3 is 14 residues. The CDR3 DNA reads as TGTGCCAGCAAACAGAGCTCTGGGGCCAACGTCCTGACTTTC. Amino acid sequence: CASKQSSGANVLTF.

This clonotype showed up many times. This chain connects TRBV20-1 to TRBJ2-7; D gene ambiguous. The length of the CDR3 is 13 residues. Germline-derived CDR1 and CDR2 are DFQATT and SNEGSKA (reference sequence). Trimming shortened V by 6 bases and J by 2 bases, and 14 bases separated the two germline ends. The CDR3 DNA sequence: TGCAGTGCCCCGGAAGTTATGCCCTACGAGCAGTACTTC. Translation gives CSAPEVMPYEQYF.

The rearrangement joins TRBV10-3 to TRBJ2-2; 7 bases are shared with TRBD1. This CDR3 contains 16 residues. Germline CDR1 and CDR2: ENHRY and SYGVKD. Germline trimming cut 2 bases from V and 7 bases from J; bases unmatched to any gene: 10. CDR3 coding DNA: TGTGCCATCAGTGAGGCCCTACAGGGGAAGGTCGGGGAGCTGTTTTTT. Protein: CAISEALQGKVGELFF.

In this sample, this clonotype turned up many times. The chain recombines TRBV18 with TRBJ2-6; D is unresolved. Germline V gene sequence: CDR1 KGHSH, CDR2 LQKENI. The CDR3 totals 15 residues. Trimming stripped 1 base from V and 1 base from J, with 5 bases between. This chain's CDR3 is CASSPQGSGANVLTF. The CDR3 DNA is TGTGCCAGCTCACCACAGGGATCTGGGGCCAACGTCCTGACTTTC.

J is TRBJ2-3 and V is TRBV5-4; 10 bases match TRBD2. V shed 4 bases, J shed 0 bases, and the junction held 2 bases outside the gene matches. The CDR3 contains 15 residues. Germline CDR1 and CDR2: SGHNT and YYREEE (reference sequence). Written as DNA, the CDR3 is TGTGCCAGCAGCCGTAGCGGGAGGAGCACAGATACGCAGTATTTT. It encodes CASSRSGRSTDTQYF.

This clonotype was counted many times. The chain links TRBV28 to TRBJ2-6, with 10 bases that match TRBD2. This CDR3 contains 16 residues. In germline, CDR1 is MDHEN, CDR2 SYDVKM. The ends lost 5 bases at V and 4 bases at J; junction bases unmatched: 5. The CDR3 coding sequence is TGTGCCAGCAGTCCTAGCGGGAGTAAAGGGGCCAACGTCCTGACTTTC. Protein sequence: CASSPSGSKGANVLTF.

This clonotype has at least ten counts. The rearrangement uses TRBV6-8 and TRBJ2-1; 10 positions match TRBD2. Germline values: CDR1 MNHGY, CDR2 SAAAGT. J gave up 4 bases and V 4 bases, and 4 bases lay outside the gene matches. This CDR3 is built from 15 residues. CDR3 in DNA: TGTGCCAGCAGTTTTACTAGCGGGACTTACAATGAGCAGTTCTTC. Its translation: CASSFTSGTYNEQFF.

In this sample, this clonotype turned up many times. V gene TRBV20-1 combines with J gene TRBJ1-2, with 7 positions matching TRBD1. J was trimmed by 8 bases and V by 5 bases; bases with no gene match: 11. CDR1 is DFQATT and CDR2 is SNEGSKA in the germline V gene (reference sequence). The CDR3 loop spans 13 amino acids. CDR3 DNA: TGCAGTGCTCGGACAGCTCAGGGGGACGGCTACACCTTC. This gives the protein CSARTAQGDGYTF.

Ten or more counts support this clonotype. The rearrangement links TRBV4-1 to TRBJ1-2; D uncertain. The germline V gene encodes CDR1 MGHRA and CDR2 YSYEKL. This CDR3 region has 18 residues. The V end was cut by 3 bases, the J end by 0 bases, with 20 bases between. CDR3 bases: TGCGCCAGCAGCCAGCCTCATCAAGCGGGAAAAGCTAACTATGGCTACACCTTC. This sequence encodes CASSQPHQAGKANYGYTF.

This clonotype was found many times. The chain employs TRBV3-1 and TRBJ1-3; D gene ambiguous. V lost 1 base and J lost 0, with 10 bases in between. Germline V gives CDR1 LGHDT, CDR2 YNNKEL (reference sequence). The CDR3 extends over 16 amino acids. CDR3 nucleotides: TGTGCCAGCAGCCAAGTTACAGATTCCTCTGGAAACACCATATATTTT. Protein product: CASSQVTDSSGNTIYF.

This clonotype was seen at least ten times. The chain combines TRBV29-1 with TRBJ2-7; D possibly corresponds to TRBD2 (6 bases). Trimming removed 7 bases at V and 7 bases at J, with 17 bases between. Germline V CDR1 and CDR2: SQVTM, ANQGSEA. The CDR3 runs to 12 residues. CDR3 amino acids: CSAGDSTSEQYF. In DNA form, the CDR3 reads TGCAGCGCTGGGGACTCCACTTCTGAGCAGTACTTC.

This clonotype was picked up many times. V gene TRBV2 combines with J gene TRBJ2-3; D is uncertain. Germline V CDR1 and CDR2: SNHLY, FYNNEI. This CDR3 spans 14 amino acids. Trimming cost V 3 bases and J 1 base, with 8 bases left between them. Here the CDR3 DNA reads TGTGCCAGCAGTGAGAACGGACGCACAGATACGCAGTATTTT. It specifies CASSENGRTDTQYF.

This clonotype was found a few times. This rearrangement joins TRBV7-8 to TRBJ1-4, with D possibly being TRBD1 (5 bases). The CDR3 is made up of 15 amino acids. Trimming took 1 base from V and 8 from J, leaving 14 bases between them. Germline V lookup: CDR1 SGHVS, CDR2 FQNEAQ. The CDR3 spells CASSLVAGIGEKLFF. The CDR3, as DNA: TGTGCCAGCAGCTTAGTTGCAGGGATCGGAGAAAAACTGTTTTTT.

This clonotype was detected ten times or more. The chain links TRBV20-1 to TRBJ2-1; 13 positions match TRBD2. The trim removed 4 bases at V and 4 bases at J, leaving 1 base unmatched. There are 14 residues in the CDR3. The germline gives CDR1 DFQATT, CDR2 SNEGSKA (reference sequence). CDR3 nucleotide sequence: TGCAGTGCTAAGACTAGCGGGGGGTACAATGAGCAGTTCTTC. Protein: CSAKTSGGYNEQFF.

This clonotype has ten or more counts. The chain couples TRBV11-2 to TRBJ2-7; D not certain. Trimming cost V 1 base and J 5 bases, with 12 bases left between them. CDR3 length equals 14 residues. Germline V gives CDR1 SGHAT, CDR2 FQNNGV. CDR3 sequence reads: CASSLGRDGDEQYF. The CDR3 DNA is TGTGCCAGCAGCTTAGGAAGGGATGGAGACGAGCAGTACTTC. Looking up the rest from reference TRBV11-2 and TRBJ2-7 gives the full variable domain: EAGVAQSPRYKIIEKRQSVAFWCNPISGHATLYWYQQILGQGPKLLIQFQNNGVVDDSQLPKDRFSAERLKGVDSTLKIQPAKLEDSAVYLCASSLGRDGDEQYFGPGTRLTVT.

This clonotype has a single count. A junction end diverges from the germline sequence, so it may reflect a read error. J is TRBJ1-5 and V is TRBV6-6, with D perhaps TRBD1 (6 bases). CDR3 length equals 16 residues. Germline values: CDR1 MNHNY, CDR2 SVGAGI (reference sequence). The CDR3 is CASDPHGGEKNQPQQF. CDR3 coding DNA: TGTGCCAGCGACCCACACGGGGGCGAGAAGAATCAGCCCCAGCAGTTT.

This clonotype came up many times. The chain recombines TRBV28 with TRBJ2-1, with D uncertain. Germline CDR1 MDHEN, CDR2 SYDVKM. Trimming took off 5 bases at V and 5 bases at J, with 4 bases between the two ends. CDR3 length equals 11 residues. This CDR3 is CASSQNNEQFF. DNA of the CDR3: TGTGCCAGCAGTCAGAACAATGAGCAGTTCTTC.

As to this clonotype: A far larger clone is off by one base, so a read error is likely. This rearrangement joins TRBV5-4 to TRBJ2-7; 9 bases map to TRBD2. Germline CDR1 is SGHNT and CDR2 is YYREEE (reference sequence). Trimming at V came to 2 bases and at J to 7 bases, leaving 7 bases not matched to a gene. The length of the CDR3 is 14 residues. For the CDR3, the DNA is TGTGCCAGCAGCTTTAGCGGGGGCTACAATGAGCAGTACTTC. The encoded protein is CASSFSGGYNEQYF. The full variable domain, completed using reference TRBV5-4 and TRBJ2-7, is ETGVTQSPTHLIKTRGQQVTLRCSSQSGHNTVSWYQQALGQGPQFIFQYYREEENGRGNFPPRFSGLQFPNYSSELNVNALELDDSALYLCASSFSGGYNEQYFGPGTRLTVT.

The chain joins TRBV20-1 to TRBJ1-2; 8 bases are a match to TRBD1. Germline CDR1 is DFQATT and CDR2 is SNEGSKA (reference sequence). V lost 6 bases to trimming and J lost 7 bases; unmatched junction nucleotides: 4. The CDR3 runs to 11 residues. The CDR3 protein is CSAGTGGGYTF. The CDR3 nucleotides read TGCAGTGCGGGGACAGGAGGTGGCTACACCTTC.